The clone carrying this T cell receptor (beta chain) has at least ten counts. The data were obtained in a study of regulatory T cells in long-lasting Graves disease. Time point reported: newly diagnosed GD, antithyroid drugs for less than 3 months. Making the TCR library involved RNA that had been extracted from PBMCs. Building of the TCR beta libraries involved iRepertoire HTBI primers and Arm-PCR of CDR3 regions. Each CDR3 protein gets one entry after TCRdb re-called the multiplex PCR reads with MiXCR. The sample carries 450,000 to 650,000 distinct CDR3 sequences, around 15% recorded once. The CDR3 is made up of 15 amino acids. Per the germline V gene, CDR1 is SGHDN and CDR2 is FVKESK. With 1 base clipped from V and 4 bases from J, the junction kept 3 bases outside the gene matches. The sample was also reused in another study, on T cells in Graves' hyperthyroidism and ophthalmopathy. That source adds: First-round RT-PCR with HTBI primers amplified the TCR CDR3 region.

The sample consisted of peripheral blood mononuclear cells (PBMCs), taken at new diagnosis, from a patient treated with antithyroid drugs. J is TRBJ1-2 and V is TRBV14; the match to TRBD1 covers 10 bases. The receptor was isolated from a woman aged 35-65 years with Graves disease. As DNA, the CDR3 is TGTGCCAGCAGCCAAGCTGACAGGGGGCCCTATGGCTACACCTTC. It codes for CASSQADRGPYGYTF.